This TCR beta chain was documented in a study of T cell responses to AZD1222 COVID-19 vaccine. Trimming pared 7 bases from V and 1 base from J, leaving 10 bases between. There are 13 residues in the CDR3. Method: immunoSEQ multiplex PCR; TCRdb's copy keeps in-frame clones and lacks some. This table has approximately 220,000 clones, roughly 91% appearing once. Source: peripheral blood, taken on day 0 of MenACWY control vaccination. The V gene is TRBV12-3 or TRBV12-4, the J gene TRBJ1-1; no clear D. The sequence was collected from an adult in good health. CDR3 nucleotide sequence: TGTGCCAGCACCTTCGCGGGGAACACTGAAGCTTTCTTT. It encodes CASTFAGNTEAFF.